This T cell receptor (beta chain) is from a study of T cell changes during pregnancy in multiple sclerosis. Clones were read by immunoSEQ multiplex PCR, and TCRdb kept only the in-frame ones, dropping some. Of tens of thousands of clones listed, less than 90% are singletons. Germline V gene lookup returns CDR1 ENHRY and CDR2 SYGVKD. This CDR3 contains 17 residues. V lost 4 bases, J lost 0 bases, and 19 bases lay in between. The TCR originated in a female donor in good health, enrolled as a control in a pregnancy study. Sequenced here: CD4+ T cells from peripheral blood mononuclear cells, sampled in the first trimester of pregnancy. The chain employs TRBV10-3 and TRBJ2-7, with D perhaps matching TRBD1 (6 bases). DNA for the CDR3: TGTGCCATCAGTGGTTTGGACAGCCGAATGATCTCCTACGAGCAGTACTTC. Translation gives CAISGLDSRMISYEQYF.